This T cell receptor beta chain was observed in a study of T cell changes during pregnancy in multiple sclerosis. CDR1 and CDR2 (germline): ENHRY, SYGVKD. This CDR3 has 14 amino acids. V lost 3 bases and J lost 10, with 18 bases in between. Produced via immunoSEQ multiplex PCR; TCRdb's table is partial and in-frame only. The sample lists more than 85,000 clones; roughly 92% were seen once. The origin of this receptor is a female donor with multiple sclerosis, enrolled in a pregnancy study. The sequencing here drew on peripheral blood, taken in the second trimester of pregnancy. V and J are TRBV10-3 and TRBJ1-2, with a possible D match to TRBD1 (5 bases). Here the CDR3 reads CAISERGLPHAYTF. The DNA of the CDR3 is TGTGCCATCAGTGAACGGGGACTACCACACGCCTACACCTTC.